This T cell receptor (beta chain) was obtained from a study of T-cell reconstitution after alpha-beta-depleted transplantation in children. The study, taken as a whole, reports: Several hundred expanded graft clones reportedly supplied alpha-beta T cells about two months after transplant. In some patients, recipient T cells and intrathymic progenitors surviving conditioning explained high day-60 diversity. When one year had passed after transplant, most T-cell counts and diversity came from newly produced T cells.

Trimming cost V 5 bases and J 4 bases; bases outside gene matches: 3. From germline, CDR1 is SGHNT and CDR2 YYREEE (reference sequence). This CDR3 is built from 12 residues. Preparation of the TCRbeta library used unique molecular identifiers. TCRdb processed the PCR reads anew with MiXCR; each CDR3 protein has one entry. The table records approximately 500,000 distinct CDR3 sequences, 10% of them present only once. Points on this clonotype: What it binds is unknown.

The sample was PBMCs, taken before TCRalphabeta/CD19-depleted stem cell transplant. The clonotype comes from a child younger than 10 with inherited bone marrow failure, due to receive a stem cell transplant. This sequence joins TRBV5-4 and TRBJ2-7; TRBD2 matches 7 bases. The CDR3 sequence: CASRAGEYEQYF. In DNA, the CDR3 is TGTGCCAGCAGGGCGGGAGAATACGAGCAGTACTTC.